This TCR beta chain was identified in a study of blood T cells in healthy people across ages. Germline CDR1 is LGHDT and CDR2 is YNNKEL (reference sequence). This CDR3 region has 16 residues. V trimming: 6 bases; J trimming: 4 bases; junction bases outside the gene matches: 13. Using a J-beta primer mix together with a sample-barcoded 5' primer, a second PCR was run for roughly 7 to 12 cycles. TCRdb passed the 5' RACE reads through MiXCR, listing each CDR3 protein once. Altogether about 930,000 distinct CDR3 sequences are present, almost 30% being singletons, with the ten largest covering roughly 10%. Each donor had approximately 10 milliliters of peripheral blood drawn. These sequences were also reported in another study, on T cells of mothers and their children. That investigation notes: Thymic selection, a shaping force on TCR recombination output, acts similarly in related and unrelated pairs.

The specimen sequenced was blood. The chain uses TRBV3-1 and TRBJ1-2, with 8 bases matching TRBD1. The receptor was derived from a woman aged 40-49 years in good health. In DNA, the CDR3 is TGTGCCAGCAGTCAACGACACAGGGGGGTAGGCTATGGCTACACCTTC. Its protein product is CASSQRHRGVGYGYTF. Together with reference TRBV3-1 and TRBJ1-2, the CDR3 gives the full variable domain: DTAVSQTPKYLVTQMGNDKSIKCEQNLGHDTMYWYKQDSKKFLKIMFSYNNKELIINETVPNRFSPKSPDKAHLNLHINSLELGDSAVYFCASSQRHRGVGYGYTFGSGTRLTVV.